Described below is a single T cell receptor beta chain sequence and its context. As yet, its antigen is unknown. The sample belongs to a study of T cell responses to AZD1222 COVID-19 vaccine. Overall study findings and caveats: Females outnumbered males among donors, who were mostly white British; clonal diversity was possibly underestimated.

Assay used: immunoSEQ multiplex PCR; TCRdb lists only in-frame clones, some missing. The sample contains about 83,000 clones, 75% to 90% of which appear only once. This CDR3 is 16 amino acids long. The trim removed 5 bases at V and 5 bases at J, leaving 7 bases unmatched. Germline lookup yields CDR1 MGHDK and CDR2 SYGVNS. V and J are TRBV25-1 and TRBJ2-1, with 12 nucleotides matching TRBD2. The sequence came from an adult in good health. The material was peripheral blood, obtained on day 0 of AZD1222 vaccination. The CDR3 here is CASSRTSGTIHNEQFF. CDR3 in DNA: TGTGCCAGCAGTCGGACTAGCGGGACTATCCACAATGAGCAGTTCTTC.